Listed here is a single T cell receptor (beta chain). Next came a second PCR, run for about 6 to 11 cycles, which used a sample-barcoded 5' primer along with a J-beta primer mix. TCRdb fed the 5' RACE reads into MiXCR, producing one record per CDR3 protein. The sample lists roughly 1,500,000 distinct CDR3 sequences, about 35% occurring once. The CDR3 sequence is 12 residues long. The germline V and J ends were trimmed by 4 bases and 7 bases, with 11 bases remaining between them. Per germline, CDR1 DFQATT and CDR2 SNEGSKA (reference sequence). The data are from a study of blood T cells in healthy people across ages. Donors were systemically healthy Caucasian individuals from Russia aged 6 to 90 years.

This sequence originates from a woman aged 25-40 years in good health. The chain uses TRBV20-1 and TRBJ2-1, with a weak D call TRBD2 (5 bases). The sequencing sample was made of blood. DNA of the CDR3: TGCAGTGCTACTCTTACGGGGAATGAGCAGTTCTTC. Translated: CSATLTGNEQFF.